This record concerns one TCR beta chain sequence. This clonotype showed up many times. Its antigen is currently not known. Nothing much larger sits one base from this clone, and base qualities are not available. Between the V and J ends, shortened by 0 bases and 6 bases respectively, the junction contains 8 bases. The germline V gene gives CDR1 as ENHRY and CDR2 as SYGVKD. The CDR3, from cysteine to phenylalanine, totals 14 residues. Only the CDR3 DNA stays, 42 bases, in frame from base 1. Preparation of the library involved 5' RACE. For sequencing, an Illumina HiSeq 2000 was employed. Template switching added a universal primer binding site, and the final cDNA carried a unique molecular identifier that allowed TCR cDNA molecules to be counted accurately. First-strand cDNA for TCR alpha and beta chains was synthesized from specific primers in the conserved constant-segment region. To control for contamination, every cDNA library was double barcoded, receiving both a SMART-Mk sample barcode and Illumina barcodes. Two successive PCR steps introduced TruSeq adapter sequences along with Illumina sample barcodes. The TCR alpha and beta cDNA libraries were sequenced on the Illumina HiSeq platform using custom primers. Regarding the original processing steps: Unique molecular identifiers were extracted from raw reads with MiGEC, and CDR3 positions were determined with MiXCR. For each individual, recombination models were inferred using an EM algorithm with the repgenHMM and IGoR tools. The tcR package in R was used for shared clonotype analysis, with sharing normalized by the product of cloneset sizes. To study raw recombination without the effects of thymic and clonal selection, out-of-frame nonproductive sequences were analyzed. TCRdb applied fastp at Q25 and MiXCR to the public reads, then kept only in-frame beta chains. Identical CDR3 protein sequences are pooled into one entry, listed with their most common genes and DNA. In this record, the V and J calls reflect TCRdb's handling and not the investigators' own analysis. The sample profile shows hundreds of thousands of distinct CDR3 sequences; around 8.1% of them were found once. The ten largest clones add up to 1.9% of the sample.

Only healthy Caucasian donors were included. The twin cohort consisted of three pairs of female monozygotic twins, all aged 18 to 29 years. Using Miltenyi CD45RO+ enrichment and human naive T-cell isolation kits, memory (CD45RO+) and naive T cells were isolated from PBMC. The data were obtained in a study of identical twins (dated by TCRdb to about 2016). A note on the overall study: To test whether fetal clonotypes persist, the study used deep sequencing on TCR alpha and beta repertoires from monozygotic twins, unrelated adults of various ages, and cord blood. To rule out contamination, the twin experiments were replicated at different times with different library preparation protocols. Points the paper makes about the study in general: In monozygotic twins, out-of-frame TCR alpha sharing was systematically underestimated by recombination models, although the models agreed with sharing between unrelated individuals. Fewer insertions were carried by abundant cord blood beta clonotypes, a similar but weaker trend appeared in young adult naive repertoires, and no such trend appeared in memory repertoires. Zero-insertion analyses could be partly confounded by invariant T cells such as MAIT and iNKT, although diverse VJ usage argued against such confounding for most clonotypes. Compared with coincidental sharing between unrelated individuals, out-of-frame TCR alpha sequences shared between twins had an excess of sequences with low generation probability. Because the same donors could not be followed over many years, the conclusions relied on cross-sectional statistical analysis. In beta out-of-frame sequences, excess twin sharing was weaker, because having fewer shared sequences lowered the signal-to-noise ratio.

The same sample was also used in a study of yellow fever vaccine responses in identical twins. The second study reports: The authors reported that the T cell response to vaccination in identical twins appeared partly convergent and partly personalized. In the study, vaccine-responding T cell clones were precisely tracked in identical twins.

The sequence was obtained from a woman younger than 30 in good health. The rearrangement combines TRBV10-3 with TRBJ2-2; confidence is insufficient to name the D gene. The sample consisted of memory (CD45RO+) T cells sorted from blood. The cell subset or site label for this specimen denotes: CD45RO+ enriched T cells. The CDR3 reads as follows: CAISESTRAGELFF. The sequenced DNA: TGTGCCATCAGTGAGTCGACTCGAGCCGGGGAGCTGTTTTTT.